This TCR beta chain appears in the sequencing data of a study of T-cell reconstitution after alpha-beta-depleted transplantation in children. Per the germline V gene, CDR1 is MGHRA and CDR2 is YSYEKL. This CDR3 contains 18 residues. V lost 0 bases, J lost 2 bases, and 17 bases lay in between. Unique molecular identifiers were built into the TCRbeta library. Each CDR3 protein is one row after TCRdb ran MiXCR on the PCR reads. There are over 300,000 distinct CDR3 sequences in the sample; around 10% occur only once, and 2% to 2.5% lies in the top ten. The specimen was PBMCs from the stem cell graft donor, collected from the stem cell graft. The chain joins TRBV4-1 to TRBJ2-1; D possibly corresponds to TRBD2 (6 bases). This clonotype originated in a human donor who donated a stem cell graft to a child with acute lymphoblastic leukemia. In DNA, the CDR3 is TGCGCCAGCAGCCAAGAAGCCCGCCGGGACTTCGCCTACAATGAGCAGTTCTTC. Translated: CASSQEARRDFAYNEQFF.